This TCR beta chain derives from a study of cytomegalovirus exposure and HLA in healthy donors. At the level of the study: Per a later analysis, the 666 first-cohort and 120 or so validation repertoires shared one platform. Whole-study findings and limits: Subsequent analysis of the 120 or so validation repertoires found a tendency for first-cohort TCR clusters to co-occur. Reported performance of the classifier showed diagnosis of cytomegalovirus status with high specificity and sensitivity. There were a few CMV-associated chains whose specificity for CMV antigens was confirmed in vitro.

V was shortened by 8 bases and J by 0 bases, with 11 bases between the two germline ends. The CDR3 sequence is 15 residues long. The germline V gene has CDR1 MNHEY and CDR2 SMNVEV (reference sequence). In the case of this clone: Its antigen is not known.

Generated by immunoSEQ multiplex PCR, the TCRdb table keeps only in-frame clones and is missing some. The table records roughly 330,000 clones, about 90% of them present only once. Sequencing input: PBMCs. This receptor was obtained from a woman aged 30 to 39 in good health and CMV-seropositive. The rearrangement joins TRBV27 to TRBJ2-6; a weak D match, TRBD2 (5 bases). CDR3 bases: TGTGCCAGCGGAGGTCACAGCTCTGGGGCCAACGTCCTGACTTTC. This gives the protein CASGGHSSGANVLTF. Full variable domain (rest looked up from reference TRBV27 and TRBJ2-6): EAQVTQNPRYLITVTGKKLTVTCSQNMNHEYMSWYRQDPGLGLRQIYYSMNVEVTDKGDVPEGYKVSRKEKRNFPLILESPSPNQTSLYFCASGGHSSGANVLTFGAGSRLTVL.